Below, 31 T cell receptor beta chains from the same sample are listed, as sequenced in a study of shared clonotypes between healthy human individuals. Here immunoSEQ multiplex PCR was the method, and the copy in TCRdb shows in-frame clones only, minus some. There are about 1 million clones in the sample; about 77% occur only once, and around 1.4% lies in the top ten. The sample was memory CD4+ T cells sorted from blood. Regarding subset: CD45RA-negative fraction. The source of these receptors is a man between 18 and 29 years old in good health.

The sample holds one count of this clone. This sequence joins TRBV18 and TRBJ2-7, with D perhaps given as TRBD1 or TRBD2 (5 bases each). The germline CDR1 and CDR2 sequences are KGHSH and LQKENI. The CDR3 extends over 16 amino acids. V lost 6 bases to trimming and J lost 0 bases, with 18 bases between them. CDR3 DNA: TGTGCCAGCTCCTACCCTTCGGGACGAAGCTCCTACGAGCAGTACTTC. Translating it yields CASSYPSGRSSYEQYF.

The chain combines TRBV27 with TRBJ1-2; 7 positions match TRBD1. The length of the CDR3 is 12 residues. The junction had 6 bases not matched to a gene; V was cut back by 6 bases and J by 8 bases. CDR1 is MNHEY and CDR2 is SMNVEV in the germline V gene (reference sequence). For the CDR3, the DNA is TGTGCCAGCAGCAGGGGGGTCGGCGGCTACACCTTC. Translated: CASSRGVGGYTF.

This chain connects TRBV29-1 to TRBJ2-7; 8 nucleotides agree with TRBD1. Germline values: CDR1 SQVTM, CDR2 ANQGSEA. V trimming: 3 bases; J trimming: 4 bases; junction bases outside the gene matches: 2. The CDR3 length is 12 residues. Written as DNA, the CDR3 is TGCAGCGTTGACCAGGGGGCGTACGAGCAGTACTTC. It translates to CSVDQGAYEQYF.

The genes are TRBV6-1 and TRBJ2-5; D gene unclear. Looked up from germline, CDR1 is MNHNS and CDR2 is SASEGT. Trimming left V 1 base short and J 2 bases short, with 8 bases between. The CDR3 runs to 14 residues. CDR3 nucleotides: TGTGCCAGCAGTGAAGGAGCCGTGCAAGAGACCCAGTACTTC. Translating gives CASSEGAVQETQYF.

This clone was recorded only once. J is TRBJ2-5 and V is TRBV10-3; 7 bases are a match to TRBD2. The V gene's germline CDR1 is ENHRY and CDR2 SYGVKD. The J segment lost 4 bases and the V segment lost 0 bases, leaving 8 bases of the junction unmatched. The CDR3 totals 16 residues. CDR3 loop: CAISESKGGPTETQYF. DNA of the CDR3: TGTGCCATCAGTGAGTCAAAGGGAGGGCCGACAGAGACCCAGTACTTC.

This clone appeared once. The chain combines TRBV13 with TRBJ2-4; 9 nucleotides line up with TRBD1. V was pared by 9 bases and J by 7 bases, with 7 bases of the junction left unmatched. The CDR3 has 13 amino acids. The germline V gene encodes CDR1 PRHDT and CDR2 FYEKMQ (reference sequence). The DNA for the CDR3 is TGTGCCAGTTCACAGGGGGCGGGTAACATTCAGTACTTC. It is translated as CASSQGAGNIQYF.

This clone came up many times. The chain recombines TRBV6-1 with TRBJ1-5, with 10 bases that match TRBD1. J lost 5 bases, V lost 4 bases, and 2 bases had no gene match. The CDR3 consists of 14 residues. Germline CDR1 MNHNS, CDR2 SASEGT. CDR3 region: CASSATGGYQPQHF. The CDR3 bases are TGTGCCAGCAGTGCGACAGGGGGCTATCAGCCCCAGCATTTT.

The chain employs TRBV9 and TRBJ2-1; the match to TRBD2 covers 9 bases. The CDR3 spans 17 residues. The V segment lost 0 bases and the J segment 5 bases; nucleotides outside the gene matches: 9. From germline, CDR1 is SGDLS and CDR2 YYNGEE. Here the CDR3 DNA reads TGTGCCAGCAGCGTAGCAAGGGCGGGAGGGATTAACAATGAGCAGTTCTTC. It specifies CASSVARAGGINNEQFF. Drawing the rest from reference TRBV9 and TRBJ2-1, the complete variable domain is DSGVTQTPKHLITATGQRVTLRCSPRSGDLSVYWYQQSLDQGLQFLIQYYNGEERAKGNILERFSAQQFPDLHSELNLSSLELGDSALYFCASSVARAGGINNEQFFGPGTRLTVL.

This clone came up a few times. The gene calls are TRBV29-1 and TRBJ1-1; TRBD1 might be the D (5 bases). V lost 5 bases, J lost 2 bases, and 15 bases lay in between. This CDR3 contains 14 residues. Germline lookup yields CDR1 SQVTM and CDR2 ANQGSEA. The DNA of the CDR3 is TGCAGCGTTCACGAGGGGACCGCCAACACTGAAGCTTTCTTT. It translates to CSVHEGTANTEAFF.

The rearrangement joins TRBV29-1 to TRBJ1-4, with a tentative D call TRBD1 (6 bases). This CDR3 comprises 14 residues. CDR1 is SQVTM and CDR2 is ANQGSEA in the germline V gene. Trimming pared 4 bases from V and 3 bases from J, leaving 12 bases between. CDR3 protein: CSVGPGASNEKLFF. The CDR3 nucleotides read TGCAGCGTTGGTCCAGGGGCGTCTAATGAAAAACTGTTTTTT.

V and J are TRBV11-2 and TRBJ1-1, with 9 bases fitting TRBD1. The germline V gene has CDR1 SGHAT and CDR2 FQNNGV. The CDR3 contains 12 residues. V lost 5 bases to trimming and J lost 11 bases; unmatched junction nucleotides: 6. The CDR3 spells CASSVLQGAAFF. CDR3 coding DNA: TGTGCCAGCAGCGTACTACAGGGGGCTGCTTTCTTT.

The chain carries TRBV5-1 and TRBJ1-2; a weak D match, TRBD1 (6 bases). Germline V gives CDR1 SGHRS, CDR2 YFSETQ. Trimming took 4 bases from V and 1 from J, leaving 14 bases between them. This CDR3 region has 15 residues. The CDR3: CASSIGTSNNYGYTF. DNA of the CDR3: TGCGCCAGCAGCATCGGGACATCGAATAACTATGGCTACACCTTC.

The CDR3 protein is CASSPSRDRTFNYGYTF. CDR3 DNA sequence: TGCGCCAGCAGCCCTTCGCGGGACAGAACCTTCAACTATGGCTACACCTTC. V usage is TRBV5-1 and J usage is TRBJ1-2, with 7 bases lining up with TRBD1. V gave up 4 bases and J gave up 2 bases; unmatched junction bases: 14. This CDR3 has 17 amino acids. Looked up from germline, CDR1 is SGHRS and CDR2 is YFSETQ.

This rearrangement joins TRBV7-9 to TRBJ2-7; D not certain. Trimming cost V 2 bases and J 0 bases, with 8 bases left between them. Germline V gene lookup returns CDR1 SEHNR and CDR2 FQNEAQ (reference sequence). The CDR3 sequence is 14 residues long. The CDR3 protein is CASSLNTNSYEQYF. For the CDR3, the DNA is TGTGCCAGCAGCTTAAACACCAACTCCTACGAGCAGTACTTC. Full variable domain (remainder filled in from reference TRBV7-9 and TRBJ2-7): DTGVSQNPRHKITKRGQNVTFRCDPISEHNRLYWYRQTLGQGPEFLTYFQNEAQLEKSRLLSDRFSAERPKGSFSTLEIQRTEQGDSAMYLCASSLNTNSYEQYFGPGTRLTVT.

The V call is TRBV12-5, the J call TRBJ1-1, with a tentative D call TRBD1 (5 bases). V was pared by 6 bases and J by 1 base, with 9 bases between. This CDR3 has 13 residues. Germline CDR1 is LGHNT and CDR2 is FRNRAP. Written as DNA, the CDR3 is TGTGCTAGTGGCCAGGGACGGAACACTGAAGCTTTCTTT. Amino acids: CASGQGRNTEAFF.

This sequence joins TRBV29-1 and TRBJ2-1, with D unclear. The CDR3 loop spans 13 amino acids. The V end lost 4 bases, the J end lost 9 bases, and 16 bases lay between the germline ends. Germline CDR1 and CDR2: SQVTM and ANQGSEA. The DNA for the CDR3 is TGCAGCGTTGCCTCTGCCGTCTCGGCTGAGCAGTTCTTC. The encoded protein is CSVASAVSAEQFF.

This clone was recorded only once. Distinct nucleotide sequences in the sample also encode this CDR3. The J gene is TRBJ1-2, the V gene TRBV5-1, with no clear D. CDR1 SGHRS and CDR2 YFSETQ come from the germline V gene. The V end lost 0 bases, the J end lost 8 bases, and 8 bases lay between the germline ends. The CDR3 runs 12 residues. The CDR3 region is CASSLAGEGYTF. CDR3 bases: TGCGCCAGCAGCTTGGCGGGAGAGGGCTACACCTTC.

This clone was recorded a few times. This chain uses TRBV15 with TRBJ2-3, with TRBD2 identical over 11 bases. The CDR3 sequence is 18 residues long. Germline V gene data show CDR1 as LNHNV and CDR2 as YYDKDF (reference sequence). After removal of 0 bases from V and 5 bases from J, the junction contained 10 bases not matched to a gene. CDR3 loop: CATSRDLTSGAKGDTQYF. The CDR3 DNA reads TGTGCCACCAGCAGAGATTTGACTAGCGGGGCCAAGGGAGATACGCAGTATTTT. Combining the CDR3 with reference TRBV15 and TRBJ2-3 gives the whole variable domain DAMVIQNPRYQVTQFGKPVTLSCSQTLNHNVMYWYQQKSSQAPKLLFHYYDKDFNNEADTPDNFQSRRPNTSFCFLDIRSPGLGDTAMYLCATSRDLTSGAKGDTQYFGPGTRLTVL.

The rearrangement joins TRBV18 to TRBJ2-2; D may correspond to TRBD1 or TRBD2 (6 bases each). The germline V and J ends were trimmed by 6 bases and 1 base, with 18 bases remaining between them. Germline V gives CDR1 KGHSH, CDR2 LQKENI. The CDR3 has 17 amino acids. The CDR3 region is CASSSSQGLQNTGELFF. The CDR3 nucleotides are TGTGCCAGCTCGTCGTCACAGGGACTCCAGAACACCGGGGAGCTGTTTTTT.

This chain joins TRBV15 and TRBJ2-1; 10 nucleotides line up with TRBD2. CDR1 is LNHNV, CDR2 YYDKDF, per germline (reference sequence). The CDR3 length is 16 residues. The V gene end was trimmed by 2 bases and the J gene end by 9 bases; junction bases not matched to a gene: 10. The CDR3 loop reads CATSRTGLAEGGEQFF. CDR3 nucleotides: TGTGCCACCAGCAGAACCGGACTAGCGGAGGGGGGTGAGCAGTTCTTC.

V is TRBV6-6 and J is TRBJ2-1; the match to TRBD1 covers 9 bases. The germline gives CDR1 MNHNY, CDR2 SVGAGI (reference sequence). The CDR3 covers 16 residues. With V trimmed by 5 bases and J by 4 bases, 9 bases remained unmatched. This chain's CDR3 is CASSGGQGSGYNEQFF. DNA for the CDR3: TGTGCCAGCAGTGGGGGACAGGGAAGCGGGTACAATGAGCAGTTCTTC.

The chain combines TRBV6-6 with TRBJ2-1; 8 nucleotides line up with TRBD2. The CDR3 is made up of 15 amino acids. CDR1 and CDR2 from the germline V gene are MNHNY and SVGAGI (reference sequence). After removal of 0 bases from V and 3 bases from J, the junction contained 1 base not matched to a gene. The CDR3 bases are TGTGCCAGCAGTTACTCGGCGGGGGGCTACAATGAGCAGTTCTTC. Its protein product is CASSYSAGGYNEQFF.

The CDR3 sequence: CASSLGQNDNYGYTF. CDR3 bases: TGTGCCAGCAGCTTAGGACAGAATGATAACTATGGCTACACCTTC. The gene calls are TRBV7-9 and TRBJ1-2; D is perhaps TRBD1 (5 bases). Per the germline V gene, CDR1 is SEHNR and CDR2 is FQNEAQ (reference sequence). The CDR3 length is 15 residues. V was cut by 1 base and J by 1 base, with 10 bases left in between.

The chain joins TRBV6-1 to TRBJ1-1, with TRBD1 as a possible D gene (5 bases). Germline CDR1 MNHNS, CDR2 SASEGT. V shed 1 base and J shed 5 bases, with 17 bases lying between them. The CDR3 contains 16 residues. CDR3 region: CASSEGWGRLGTEAFF. DNA for the CDR3: TGTGCCAGCAGTGAAGGCTGGGGCAGGTTGGGAACTGAAGCTTTCTTT.

The chain is built from TRBV11-2 and TRBJ2-1, with 11 bases aligning to TRBD2. Germline trimming cut 7 bases from V and 8 bases from J; bases unmatched to any gene: 7. The CDR3 has 14 residues. Looked up from germline, CDR1 is SGHAT and CDR2 is FQNNGV. CDR3 in DNA: TGTGCCAGCACCCTCGGGACTAGCGGCCATGAGCAGTTCTTC. Translated: CASTLGTSGHEQFF.

The chain couples TRBV10-3 to TRBJ1-1, with TRBD1 as a possible D gene (5 bases). Germline CDR1 reads ENHRY; CDR2 reads SYGVKD. The CDR3 runs 16 residues. The V end lost 4 bases, the J end lost 2 bases, and 17 bases lay between the germline ends. The DNA of the CDR3 is TGTGCCATCAGTGTCGTGGCCGGGGCCGCAAACACTGAAGCTTTCTTT. Protein sequence: CAISVVAGAANTEAFF.

V and J are TRBV30 and TRBJ2-3; 12 bases map to TRBD2. J gave up 3 bases and V 8 bases, and 3 bases lay outside the gene matches. CDR3 size: 13 residues. Germline lookup yields CDR1 GTSNPN and CDR2 SVGIG (reference sequence). Written as DNA, the CDR3 is TGTGCCCTGACTAGCGGGAGAACAGATACGCAGTATTTT. Translating gives CALTSGRTDTQYF.

This CDR3 reads CASSYSAAGGYEQYF. CDR3 nucleotides: TGTGCCAGCAGTTACTCTGCCGCCGGGGGTTACGAGCAGTACTTC. The J gene is TRBJ2-7, the V gene TRBV6-6, with D possibly matching TRBD2 (6 bases). Trimming removed 0 bases at V and 4 bases at J, with 13 bases between. The CDR3 length is 15 residues. CDR1 MNHNY and CDR2 SVGAGI come from the germline V gene (reference sequence).

V is TRBV9 and J is TRBJ2-3; TRBD1 is a possible D gene (5 bases). Germline-derived CDR1 and CDR2 are SGDLS and YYNGEE. The CDR3 sequence is 15 residues long. The V end lost 4 bases, the J end lost 0 bases, and 12 bases lay between the germline ends. The CDR3 DNA sequence: TGTGCCAGCAGCCCAAGACAGATTAGCACAGATACGCAGTATTTT. Protein: CASSPRQISTDTQYF.

This rearrangement joins TRBV19 to TRBJ1-5, with D uncertain. Germline CDR1 is LNHDA and CDR2 is SQIVND (reference sequence). CDR3 length: 15 amino acids. The V gene lost 4 bases and the J gene lost 5 bases, with 15 bases spanning the gap. CDR3 amino acids: CASSRPERGYQPQHF. The CDR3 bases are TGTGCCAGTAGTAGACCCGAGCGCGGCTATCAGCCCCAGCATTTT.

The chain combines TRBV27 with TRBJ2-6; D might be TRBD1 (6 bases). The CDR3 is 13 residues long. The V and J ends lost 10 bases and 4 bases respectively, with 11 bases between them. The germline V gene encodes CDR1 MNHEY and CDR2 SMNVEV (reference sequence). The CDR3 is CATQGSGANVLTF. As DNA, the CDR3 is TGTGCCACGCAGGGGTCCGGGGCCAACGTCCTGACTTTC.